The 26 T cell receptor beta chains listed next were all sequenced from one sample in a study of blood T cells in healthy people across ages. A second about 6 to 12 cycle PCR used barcoded and J-beta primers. In TCRdb, the 5' RACE reads were re-called with MiXCR into one record per CDR3 protein. The sample holds 650,000 to 700,000 distinct CDR3 sequences, roughly 32% seen once. The specimen sequenced was blood. The origin of the receptors is a woman of 80 years or more in good health.

This clonotype was seen ten or more times. The CDR3 DNA sequence: TGTGCCAGCAGTCGTAGCTGGAGCTCCTACAATGAGCAGTTCTTC. Encoded protein: CASSRSWSSYNEQFF. V and J are TRBV27 and TRBJ2-1, with D unclear. CDR1 and CDR2 from the germline V gene are MNHEY and SMNVEV (reference sequence). CDR3 size: 15 residues. Trimming took 5 bases from V and 0 from J, leaving 11 bases between them.

This clonotype was recorded at least ten times. The rearrangement joins TRBV24-1 to TRBJ2-1, with D tentatively TRBD2 (5 bases). Trimming took off 6 bases at V and 4 bases at J, with 12 bases between the two ends. CDR1 KGHDR and CDR2 SFDVKD come from the germline V gene. The CDR3 consists of 14 residues. Here the CDR3 DNA reads TGTGCCACCAGTTCCGGGGAAAGATACAATGAGCAGTTCTTC. Its protein is CATSSGERYNEQFF.

This clonotype was seen ten or more times. The rearrangement joins TRBV12-3 or TRBV12-4 to TRBJ2-5, with 8 nucleotides matching TRBD1. V shed 6 bases and J 1 base; nucleotides not matched to a gene: 4. The CDR3 loop spans 14 amino acids. CDR3 DNA: TGTGCCAGCAGCAAGGGGACAGGCCAAGAGACCCAGTACTTC. Protein: CASSKGTGQETQYF.

The rearrangement links TRBV20-1 to TRBJ2-7, with 7 bases identical to TRBD2. The germline V gene encodes CDR1 DFQATT and CDR2 SNEGSKA (reference sequence). CDR3 length: 14 residues. J was trimmed by 3 bases and V by 6 bases; bases with no gene match: 11. CDR3 sequence reads: CSAASLGTNYEQYF. The CDR3 DNA follows: TGCAGTGCCGCGTCATTGGGGACTAACTACGAGCAGTACTTC.

This clonotype has a count of ten or more. The V and J genes are TRBV7-2 and TRBJ2-7; 7 bases map to TRBD1. CDR1 is SGHTA and CDR2 is FQGNSA in the germline V gene. CDR3 length: 14 amino acids. Losses at the gene ends were 5 bases for V and 6 bases for J; bases not matched to a gene: 10. The CDR3: CASSPGQTSGEQYF. For the CDR3, the DNA is TGTGCCAGCAGCCCGGGACAGACCTCGGGCGAGCAGTACTTC. Full variable domain (rest looked up from reference TRBV7-2 and TRBJ2-7): GAGVSQSPSNKVTEKGKDVELRCDPISGHTALYWYRQSLGQGLEFLIYFQGNSAPDKSGLPSDRFSAERTGGSVSTLTIQRTQQEDSAVYLCASSPGQTSGEQYFGPGTRLTVT.

In DNA, the CDR3 is TGTGCCAGCAGAACCGGGACCTATGGCTACACCTTC. Translated: CASRTGTYGYTF. The rearrangement links TRBV9 to TRBJ1-2; D is perhaps TRBD1 (5 bases). The CDR3 contains 12 residues. V was trimmed by 5 bases and J by 4 bases, leaving 9 bases between them. CDR1 and CDR2 (germline): SGDLS, YYNGEE.

For this clonotype: Germline and junction disagree at one end, which may indicate a read error. The chain uses TRBV12-3 or TRBV12-4 and TRBJ2-6; D possibly matches TRBD1 or TRBD2 (6 bases each). This CDR3 has 17 amino acids. CDR3 region: CASDQGTGSPGAYVLTF. CDR3 bases: TGTGCCAGCGACCAGGGGACTGGTAGCCCTGGGGCCTACGTCCTGACTTTC.

The rearrangement joins TRBV5-1 to TRBJ2-3; D unresolved. The germline V gene encodes CDR1 SGHRS and CDR2 YFSETQ. This CDR3 has 13 residues. Trimming took off 8 bases at V and 6 bases at J, with 16 bases between the two ends. The CDR3 DNA follows: TGCGCCAGTCGACCTGTGATCGGGGATACGCAGTATTTT. Amino acid sequence: CASRPVIGDTQYF.

V is TRBV14 and J is TRBJ2-2; 8 nucleotides match TRBD2. V gave up 0 bases and J gave up 6 bases; unmatched junction bases: 6. From germline, CDR1 is SGHDN and CDR2 FVKESK. The CDR3 is made up of 16 amino acids. DNA for the CDR3: TGTGCCAGCAGCCAAGACCCGGGGGGGCTCGCCGGGGAGCTGTTTTTT. Residues: CASSQDPGGLAGELFF.

In its sample, this clonotype was seen a few times. This chain uses TRBV28 with TRBJ2-5, with TRBD2 identical over 14 bases. The V gene's germline CDR1 is MDHEN and CDR2 SYDVKM. The CDR3 loop spans 17 amino acids. The V segment lost 5 bases and the J segment 11 bases; nucleotides outside the gene matches: 16. This CDR3 reads CASSPGTSGGLYNVQYF. The CDR3 DNA reads as TGTGCCAGCAGTCCCGGGACTAGCGGGGGCCTCTACAATGTGCAGTACTTC.

This clonotype was seen repeatedly, ten times or more. J is TRBJ2-5 and V is TRBV7-2; a possible D gene is TRBD2 (7 bases). The CDR3 covers 16 residues. With 2 bases removed from V and 2 bases from J, the gap between germline ends came to 15 bases. Germline CDR1 is SGHTA and CDR2 is FQGNSA. DNA for the CDR3: TGTGCCAGCAGCTTAAAAGGGGGGGGACCACAAGAGACCCAGTACTTC. Translation: CASSLKGGGPQETQYF.

In its sample, this clonotype was seen a few times. The DNA of the CDR3 is TGTGCCAGCAGCAAAAGGGTGGGGGGCTCATCCACAGATACGCAGTATTTT. It translates to CASSKRVGGSSTDTQYF. This chain uses TRBV9 with TRBJ2-3; D could derive from TRBD1 or TRBD2 (6 bases each). With 4 bases removed from V and 2 bases from J, the gap between germline ends came to 20 bases. Germline values: CDR1 SGDLS, CDR2 YYNGEE. The CDR3 runs to 17 residues.

This sequence joins TRBV6-2 or TRBV6-3 and TRBJ2-3, with 11 bases aligning to TRBD1. V dropped 2 bases and J dropped 4; count of bases not matched to a gene: 8. The V gene's germline CDR1 is MNHEY and CDR2 SVGEGT. CDR3 length: 17 residues. The CDR3 here is CASSYPTGTGGPDTQYF. Written as DNA, the CDR3 is TGTGCCAGCAGTTACCCGACCGGGACAGGGGGACCAGATACGCAGTATTTT.

This clonotype was observed a few times. V and J are TRBV10-3 and TRBJ1-5; D remains unclear. The CDR3 is 13 amino acids. Trimming took off 2 bases at V and 8 bases at J, with 10 bases between the two ends. Germline CDR1 is ENHRY and CDR2 is SYGVKD. The CDR3 region is CAISESPGEPQHF. The CDR3 bases are TGTGCCATCAGTGAGAGTCCTGGAGAGCCCCAGCATTTT.

On this clonotype: Since a much larger clone is just one base distant, this may be a read error. The V call is TRBV9, the J call TRBJ2-5; 9 positions match TRBD2. Germline-derived CDR1 and CDR2 are SGDLS and YYNGEE. CDR3 length: 15 amino acids. J was trimmed by 1 base and V by 7 bases; bases with no gene match: 8. As DNA, the CDR3 is TGTGCCAGCGGCCCTCAGACTAGCGGCCAAGAGACCCAGTACTTC. Translated: CASGPQTSGQETQYF.

Many counts were recorded for this clonotype. This chain uses TRBV20-1 with TRBJ1-2, with a weak D call TRBD1 (6 bases). The ends were cut back, 3 bases at V and 2 bases at J, with 16 bases in the middle. The CDR3 has 15 amino acids. CDR1 is DFQATT, CDR2 SNEGSKA, per germline (reference sequence). CDR3 residues: CSARPPRGNNYGYTF. CDR3 DNA sequence: TGCAGTGCTAGGCCCCCCAGGGGAAACAACTATGGCTACACCTTC.

This sequence joins TRBV4-2 and TRBJ2-4, with 9 nucleotides matching TRBD1. The closer fit of TRBJ2-7 to the DNA end suggests the J call may be wrong. Germline CDR1 is LGHNA and CDR2 is YNFKEQ. The CDR3 runs 14 residues. The CDR3 DNA is TGTGCCAGCAGCCAAGAAGGGACAGGGTACGAGCAGTACTTC. This sequence encodes CASSQEGTGYEQYF.

This clonotype was picked up many times. The chain employs TRBV5-1 and TRBJ2-7; 8 bases align to TRBD1. The trim removed 5 bases at V and 6 bases at J, leaving 10 bases unmatched. The V gene's germline CDR1 is SGHRS and CDR2 YFSETQ. CDR3 length equals 14 residues. The CDR3 here is CASSSGGRLFEQYF. As DNA, the CDR3 is TGCGCCAGCAGTTCAGGGGGCCGGCTTTTCGAGCAGTACTTC. Supplemented by reference TRBV5-1 and TRBJ2-7, the full variable domain reads KAGVTQTPRYLIKTRGQQVTLSCSPISGHRSVSWYQQTPGQGLQFLFEYFSETQRNKGNFPGRFSGRQFSNSRSEMNVSTLELGDSALYLCASSSGGRLFEQYFGPGTRLTVT.

This clonotype was counted a single time. A much larger clone differs from this one at a single base, so this may be a read error. The chain uses TRBV7-8 and TRBJ1-5; D perhaps matches TRBD1 (5 bases). Germline CDR1 reads SGHVS; CDR2 reads FQNEAQ. The CDR3 has 15 amino acids. Trimming took off 0 bases at V and 9 bases at J, with 15 bases between the two ends. CDR3 DNA sequence: TGTGCCAGCAGCTTAGCGGACATGAGCGGGCCGCCCCAGCATTTT. It is translated as CASSLADMSGPPQHF.

Points on this clonotype: A much bigger clone sits one base away, suggesting this may be a read error. The CDR3 nucleotides read TGTGCCAGTAGGATAGCGGGGGGGCCTGTTGAGCAGTTCTTC. Its protein product is CASRIAGGPVEQFF. The V and J genes are TRBV19 and TRBJ2-1; TRBD2 aligns across 11 bases. The CDR3 has 14 amino acids. Germline V lookup: CDR1 LNHDA, CDR2 SQIVND (reference sequence).

The chain has TRBV20-1 and TRBJ1-3, with TRBD1 matching 9 bases. The CDR3 is made up of 14 amino acids. Unmatched junction bases numbered 2, after V lost 4 bases and J lost 1 base. The germline CDR1 and CDR2 sequences are DFQATT and SNEGSKA (reference sequence). The CDR3 coding sequence is TGCAGTGCTATTGACAGGGGGTCTGGAAACACCATATATTTT. Protein sequence: CSAIDRGSGNTIYF.

This clonotype was observed once. The chain combines TRBV7-9 with TRBJ2-1; 9 bases map to TRBD1. CDR1 is SEHNR and CDR2 is FQNEAQ in the germline V gene (reference sequence). The V and J ends lost 0 bases and 15 bases, in that order; junction bases with no gene match: 12. The CDR3 is 15 residues long. The CDR3 DNA reads TGTGCCAGCAGCTTAGCCGGGACAGGGATCAATGAGAGGTTCTTC. This codes for CASSLAGTGINERFF.

This clonotype was observed many times. The chain employs TRBV20-1 and TRBJ2-1; maybe TRBD1 (5 bases). CDR1 DFQATT and CDR2 SNEGSKA come from the germline V gene (reference sequence). V was trimmed by 5 bases and J by 0 bases, leaving 11 bases between them. The CDR3 covers 14 residues. CDR3: CSAEDTSSYNEQFF. The CDR3 DNA sequence: TGCAGTGCTGAGGACACCAGCTCCTACAATGAGCAGTTCTTC.

In the case of this clonotype: A much larger clonotype is one base distant, so this may be a read error. The chain carries TRBV20-1 and TRBJ2-6; 8 nucleotides align to TRBD1. Germline V gives CDR1 DFQATT, CDR2 SNEGSKA (reference sequence). The CDR3 length is 15 residues. Trimming took 5 bases from V and 3 from J; bases not matched to a gene: 6. DNA of the CDR3: TGCAGTGCTCTGGACAGGGACTTTGGGGCCAACGTCCTGACTTTC. Amino acid sequence: CSALDRDFGANVLTF.

CDR3: CAIESAGSGTEAFF. CDR3 sequence (DNA): TGTGCCATCGAAAGTGCGGGGTCGGGCACTGAAGCTTTCTTT. The V call is TRBV10-3, the J call TRBJ1-1; D uncertain. Deletions cut 8 bases from V and 4 bases from J, with 17 bases between. The CDR3 spans 14 residues. The V gene's germline CDR1 is ENHRY and CDR2 SYGVKD.

As to this clonotype: This may stem from a read error, because a much larger clone lies one nucleotide away. This rearrangement joins TRBV7-2 to TRBJ1-1; unclear D gene. The CDR3 totals 14 residues. The germline V gene encodes CDR1 SGHTA and CDR2 FQGNSA. The V end was cut by 2 bases, the J end by 5 bases, with 12 bases between. The CDR3 DNA reads TGTACCAGCAGCTTACTCGGCAGCCCTACTGAAGCTTTCTTT. Translation gives CTSSLLGSPTEAFF.